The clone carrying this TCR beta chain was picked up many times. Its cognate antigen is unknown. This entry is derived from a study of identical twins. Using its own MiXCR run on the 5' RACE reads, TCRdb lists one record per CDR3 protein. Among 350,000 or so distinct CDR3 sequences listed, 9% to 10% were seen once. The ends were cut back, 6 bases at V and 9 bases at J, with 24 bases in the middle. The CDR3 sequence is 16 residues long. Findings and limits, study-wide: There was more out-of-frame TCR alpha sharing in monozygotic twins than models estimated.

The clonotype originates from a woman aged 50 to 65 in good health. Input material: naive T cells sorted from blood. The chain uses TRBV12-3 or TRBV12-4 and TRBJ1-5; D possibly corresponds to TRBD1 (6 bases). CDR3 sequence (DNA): TGTGCCAGCAGCCTGAGCTCCGCCAGGGGCGGATTGCCCCAGCATTTT. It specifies CASSLSSARGGLPQHF.